What follows is one TCR beta chain and its context. Its target is unknown. The sample originates from a study of a mutant IDH1 vaccine in newly diagnosed glioma. The time point: week 5, during vaccination. Alongside topical imiquimod, each dose of vaccine comprised 300 ug of mutant IDH1 20-mer peptide. Data came from immunoSEQ multiplex PCR; TCRdb stores just in-frame clones and leaves some out. The table has tens of thousands of clones, roughly 90% seen once; the top ten hold about 0.61%. CDR1 and CDR2 from the germline V gene are KGHSH and LQKENI. This CDR3 has 16 residues. V lost 3 bases to trimming and J lost 2 bases, with 11 bases between them.

The chain employs TRBV18 and TRBJ2-6; either TRBD1 or TRBD2 may supply D (5 bases each). This clonotype was obtained from a woman aged 50 to 60 with glioma. This sample comprised PBMCs, obtained from a glioma patient whose treatment included an IDH1 peptide vaccine. The chain's CDR3 is CASSPRDGAGANVLTF. The CDR3 DNA is TGTGCCAGCTCACCCCGGGACGGGGCTGGGGCCAACGTCCTGACTTTC.